This TCR beta chain was recorded in a study of post-analysis software for immune sequencing data. Prepared TCR beta cDNA libraries contained unique molecular identifiers. Each CDR3 protein is one row after TCRdb ran MiXCR on the PCR reads. This table has hundreds of thousands of distinct CDR3 sequences, approximately 45% appearing once. As concerns this clonotype: As yet, its antigen is unknown.

Whole-study results and caveats: F measure clustering grouped samples strongly by preparation batch. Significantly lower normalized Chao1 diversity was seen in multiple sclerosis patients than in controls. With TRBV5-6, TRBV5-1 and TRBV20-1 included, about five TRBV segments were more frequent in patients than in controls.

This CDR3 is 15 amino acids long. V dropped 3 bases and J dropped 5 bases, with 17 bases sitting between them. The chain is built from TRBV12-3 or TRBV12-4 and TRBJ2-7, with unresolved D. Sequenced input: blood. The TCR sequence derives from a girl aged 10 to 17 with multiple sclerosis. CDR3 coding DNA: TGTGCCAGCAGTTTTGGGATAACGGTTGGGAACGAGCAGTACTTC. This encodes CASSFGITVGNEQYF.